The T cell receptor (beta chain) under discussion was sequenced for a study of OX40 agonist ivuxolimab in advanced cancers. Study-wide background: Patients took ivuxolimab, an agonistic anti-OX40 (CD134) antibody.

This CDR3 region has 15 residues. Germline CDR1 is SGHTA and CDR2 is FQGNSA. Trimming left V 5 bases short and J 2 bases short, with 16 bases between. Profiled with immunoSEQ multiplex PCR; TCRdb holds only in-frame clones, not every one. The sample includes about 70,000 clones, 70% to 90% of them seen just once. The sample consisted of CD4+ or CD8+ T cells sorted from blood, taken in a trial of the OX40 agonist ivuxolimab. This rearrangement joins TRBV7-2 to TRBJ2-7; no reliable D call. The receptor comes from an adult with an advanced solid tumor such as melanoma, head and neck, liver or kidney cancer. This CDR3 reads CASSPSGEITYEQYF. CDR3 in DNA: TGTGCCAGCAGCCCTTCAGGAGAGATTACCTACGAGCAGTACTTC.